This record covers a single T cell receptor beta chain. The record originates from a study of cytomegalovirus exposure and HLA in healthy donors. The PCR contained 60 Vbeta and 13 Jbeta primers. Profiled with immunoSEQ multiplex PCR; TCRdb holds only in-frame clones, not every one. The sample records some 190,000 clones, about 80% being singletons. The V end was cut by 3 bases, the J end by 0 bases, with 8 bases between. The germline V gene encodes CDR1 LNHDA and CDR2 SQIVND (reference sequence). CDR3 size: 14 residues. The sequenced sample consisted of PBMCs. This sequence joins TRBV19 and TRBJ1-1; D is perhaps TRBD1 (6 bases). The sequence came from a middle-aged woman in good health and CMV-seronegative. The CDR3 sequence: CASSIKGVNTEAFF. The CDR3, as DNA: TGTGCCAGTAGTATCAAGGGGGTGAACACTGAAGCTTTCTTT.